This TCR beta chain was recorded in a study of blood T cell repertoires in COVID-19. Study-level background: Samples came from the United States, Italy and Spain, spanning acute and convalescent COVID-19. Nucleic acid was either cDNA or gDNA, and it came from T cells, B-cell-depleted T cells, or PBMCs.

Authors' analysis steps: Reference gene primer amplification gave nucleated cell count estimates. Only in-frame clones appear in the TCRdb table, and some are missing; sequencing was by immunoSEQ multiplex PCR. The DNA gave D and trimming, while V, J and clone size come from that table. The sample lists around 150,000 clones, around 93% occurring once. This clone was observed once. CDR1 and CDR2 from the germline V gene are LNHDA and SQIVND (reference sequence). The V gene end was trimmed by 4 bases and the J gene end by 3 bases; junction bases not matched to a gene: 2. This CDR3 region has 13 residues.

This TCR came from a woman aged 45-59 years with acute or convalescent COVID-19. The source material was peripheral blood. The chain carries TRBV19 and TRBJ2-7, with 8 positions matching TRBD1. As DNA, the CDR3 is TGTGCCAGTAGTAAACAGGGGGTCTACGAGCAGTACTTC. It yields the protein CASSKQGVYEQYF.